This TCR beta chain was captured in a study of CD8 T cells in ankylosing spondylitis. Study results and limitations: Clones linked with disease were CD8+ and fairly uncommon in the peripheral blood. For ankylosing spondylitis blood, a TCR beta motif of 7 to 9 highly homologous variants appeared characteristic.

This CDR3 comprises 18 residues. The J segment lost 0 bases and the V segment lost 0 bases, leaving 8 bases of the junction unmatched. Germline values: CDR1 ENHRY, CDR2 SYGVKD. Details on this clonotype: The antigen is unknown.

As the method for making TCR beta libraries, quantitative 5'-RACE with molecular barcodes was used. TCRdb re-called the 5' RACE reads through MiXCR, storing one row per CDR3 protein. The sample has 250,000 to 350,000 distinct CDR3 sequences; around 20% are singletons. This rearrangement joins TRBV10-3 to TRBJ2-3; TRBD2 matches 8 bases. The clonotype was recovered from a female donor with ankylosing spondylitis or in good health (not recorded which). Sequenced: blood, either unsorted or a sorted T cell fraction (not recorded which). CDR3 DNA: TGTGCCATCAGTGAGTCACACAACTTAGCGGGGAGCACAGATACGCAGTATTTT. Encoded protein: CAISESHNLAGSTDTQYF.